This T cell receptor (beta chain) was profiled in a study of monozygotic twins with inflammatory bowel disease. This CDR3 is 14 amino acids long. CDR1 is SGHRS and CDR2 is YFSETQ in the germline V gene. With the 5' RACE reads reprocessed, TCRdb shows one record per CDR3 protein and no DNA. This repertoire includes 300,000 to 450,000 distinct CDR3 sequences. Sequenced sample: blood. The chain joins TRBV5-1 to TRBJ1-5; the TCRdb D gene call, TRBD1, has no DNA to confirm it. The TCR originated in a human donor with ulcerative colitis or Crohn's disease, or a healthy co-twin of an affected twin (not recorded which). The CDR3 here is CARPDRGSNQPQHF. The full variable domain, its missing parts supplied by reference TRBV5-1 and TRBJ1-5, is KAGVTQTPRYLIKTRGQQVTLSCSPISGHRSVSWYQQTPGQGLQFLFEYFSETQRNKGNFPGRFSGRQFSNSRSEMNVSTLELGDSALYLCARPDRGSNQPQHFGDGTRLSIL.